A single sample is the source of the 3 T cell receptor beta chains below, sequenced in a study of T-cell memory formation after mild COVID-19. Using its own MiXCR run on the 5' RACE reads, TCRdb lists one record per CDR3 protein. The sample lists hundreds of thousands of distinct CDR3 sequences, roughly 15% occurring once. The sample was PBMCs or a T cell subset sorted from them (not recorded which). Receptors were obtained from a man between 18 and 29 years old who had mild COVID-19 (a few samples of this study predate the infection). Cell type and time point are not known.

About this clonotype: The junction departs from the called germline gene at one end, perhaps through a read error. V and J are TRBV7-9 and TRBJ1-1, with D maybe TRBD1 (6 bases). Germline CDR1 and CDR2: SEHNR and FQNEAQ (reference sequence). The CDR3 extends over 11 amino acids. DNA for the CDR3: TGTGCCAGCAGAATTGACAGGCCAACTACCTTT. Translating gives CASRIDRPTTF.

CDR3 loop: CASSYITYTDTQYF. In nucleotides, the CDR3 is TGTGCCAGCAGCTACATTACATACACAGATACGCAGTATTTT. The chain combines TRBV7-2 with TRBJ2-3; unclear D gene. The CDR3 runs 14 residues. Germline-derived CDR1 and CDR2 are SGHTA and FQGNSA. Trimming took off 4 bases at V and 2 bases at J, with 10 bases between the two ends.

The chain couples TRBV20-1 to TRBJ1-2; 7 nucleotides align to TRBD1. The CDR3 is made up of 12 amino acids. V lost 5 bases, J lost 2 bases, and 2 bases stayed unmatched. The germline V gene encodes CDR1 DFQATT and CDR2 SNEGSKA (reference sequence). CDR3 residues: CSALQGNYGYTF. The CDR3 DNA sequence: TGCAGTGCTCTACAGGGGAACTATGGCTACACCTTC.